The T cell receptor beta chain under discussion was sequenced for a study of human T cells and chemical hapten exposure. Study summary: The upper back received 0.01% DPC by patch testing, with results read at 6 days. Overall study results and limits: All donors were alopecia patients, so their immunity may differ from that of healthy people. Relative to control repertoires, expanded TCRs gave rise to significantly more large CDR3 similarity clusters. Following DPC sensitization, TCRs present above 1 in 1000 frequency showed no change.

Regarding this clonotype: Its matching antigen is unknown.

Noted time point: pre-sensitization, week 0. Treatment meaning: therapeutic diphenylcyclopropenone sensitization with weekly scalp DPC. There are 13 residues in the CDR3. Deletions cut 4 bases from V and 6 bases from J, with 11 bases between. CDR1 and CDR2 from the germline V gene are SGHRS and YFSETQ. TCRdb passed the RACE reads through MiXCR, listing each CDR3 protein once. The sample records 38,000 or so distinct CDR3 sequences, 7.5% to 9% being singletons. The chain has TRBV5-1 and TRBJ2-1; D gene ambiguous. The sequence came from a woman in her forties or fifties with alopecia areata. Some clones in this sample may be carry-over from other donors' samples. The starting material was whole blood, obtained in connection with sensitization to the hapten diphenylcyclopropenone (DPC). CDR3 region: CASSRTEANEQFF. The CDR3 nucleotides are TGCGCCAGCAGCCGGACGGAAGCCAATGAGCAGTTCTTC.